The rows below give T cell receptor beta chains drawn from one sample of a study of response to subunit inactivated influenza vaccine. One entry per CDR3 protein results from TCRdb running MiXCR on the RT-PCR reads. Of a few hundred thousand distinct CDR3 sequences listed, 21% are singletons. This sample comprised PBMCs from blood, obtained less than 22 months after vaccination. These receptors were taken from a man aged 50-75 years who received an inactivated influenza vaccine. The CDR3 runs from the conserved cysteine through the conserved F or W. The D gene is left open where the match is weak. Clone size is stated in some rows and not others, as once, few, many or a class when expanded.

CDR3aa: CASSQESGRSGVFGYTF
CDR3nt: TGCGCCAGCAGCCAAGAATCCGGCAGGTCCGGAGTGTTTGGCTACACCTTC
v_gene: TRBV4-1
d_gene: -
j_gene: TRBJ1-2
abundance: -

CDR3aa: CSVAGAGETQYF
CDR3nt: TGCAGCGTTGCAGGGGCTGGAGAGACCCAGTACTTC
v_gene: TRBV29-1
d_gene: -
j_gene: TRBJ2-5
abundance: few

CDR3aa: CASSVTVNTEAFF
CDR3nt: TGCGCCAGCAGCGTGACAGTTAACACTGAAGCTTTCTTT
v_gene: TRBV5-1
d_gene: -
j_gene: TRBJ1-1
abundance: few

CDR3aa: CASSTGRKQYF
CDR3nt: TGTGCCAGCAGTACGGGGAGAAAGCAGTACTTC
v_gene: TRBV12-3/TRBV12-4
d_gene: -
j_gene: TRBJ2-7
abundance: once

CDR3aa: CASSLSWGYTF
CDR3nt: TGTGCCAGCAGCTTATCGTGGGGCTACACCTTC
v_gene: TRBV7-9
d_gene: -
j_gene: TRBJ1-2
abundance: -

CDR3aa: CAISEYSELISSTDTQYF
CDR3nt: TGTGCCATCAGTGAATATTCAGAGTTAATTTCTAGCACAGATACGCAGTATTTT
v_gene: TRBV10-3
d_gene: -
j_gene: TRBJ2-3
abundance: many

CDR3aa: CASSVQGVGNQPQHF
CDR3nt: TGTGCCAGCAGCGTACAGGGGGTGGGCAATCAGCCCCAGCATTTT
v_gene: TRBV7-2
d_gene: TRBD1
j_gene: TRBJ1-5
abundance: -

CDR3aa: CASSSGSSGVYGYTF
CDR3nt: TGCGCCAGCAGCTCAGGAAGTTCCGGGGTCTATGGCTACACCTTC
v_gene: TRBV5-1
d_gene: -
j_gene: TRBJ1-2
abundance: few

CDR3aa: CASSHGEAGARLYF
CDR3nt: TGTGCCAGCAGCCATGGAGAGGCCGGAGCCCGCTTATACTTC
v_gene: TRBV14
d_gene: -
j_gene: TRBJ2-1
abundance: few

CDR3aa: CSVGRQNTEAFF
CDR3nt: TGCAGTGTGGGCAGGCAGAACACTGAAGCTTTCTTT
v_gene: TRBV20-1
d_gene: -
j_gene: TRBJ1-1
abundance: many

CDR3aa: CASSLNRGDTEAFF
CDR3nt: TGTGCCAGCAGCTTAAACAGGGGAGACACTGAAGCTTTCTTT
v_gene: TRBV7-2
d_gene: TRBD1
j_gene: TRBJ1-1
abundance: -

CDR3aa: CSARDRGLAAYEQYF
CDR3nt: TGCAGTGCTAGAGATCGGGGACTAGCGGCCTACGAGCAGTACTTC
v_gene: TRBV20-1
d_gene: TRBD2
j_gene: TRBJ2-7
abundance: -

CDR3aa: CASSLVKGFTEAFF
CDR3nt: TGTGCCAGCAGCTTAGTTAAAGGCTTTACTGAAGCTTTCTTT
v_gene: TRBV7-8
d_gene: -
j_gene: TRBJ1-1
abundance: few

CDR3aa: CASRERTGAFF
CDR3nt: TGTGCCAGTAGGGAAAGGACAGGAGCTTTCTTT
v_gene: TRBV19
d_gene: TRBD1
j_gene: TRBJ1-1
abundance: many

CDR3aa: CASSQESTRDLSFNSPLHF
CDR3nt: TGCGCCAGCAGCCAAGAATCAACACGGGACCTCTCATTTAATTCACCCCTCCACTTT
v_gene: TRBV4-1
d_gene: -
j_gene: TRBJ1-6
abundance: medium-sized

CDR3aa: CASGGLAASTDTQYF
CDR3nt: TGCGCCAGCGGGGGTTTAGCGGCCTCTACAGATACGCAGTATTTT
v_gene: TRBV5-1
d_gene: -
j_gene: TRBJ2-3
abundance: few

CDR3aa: CASSPTGGDSPLHF
CDR3nt: TGTGCCAGCAGTCCGACAGGGGGGGACTCACCCCTCCACTTT
v_gene: TRBV25-1
d_gene: TRBD1
j_gene: TRBJ1-6
abundance: -

CDR3aa: CASSTWTGTGELFF
CDR3nt: TGTGCCAGCAGTACTTGGACAGGGACCGGGGAGCTGTTTTTT
v_gene: TRBV12-3/TRBV12-4
d_gene: TRBD1
j_gene: TRBJ2-2
abundance: -

CDR3aa: CASSQDVSAPYEQYF
CDR3nt: TGCGCCAGCAGCCAAGATGTTAGCGCCCCCTACGAGCAGTACTTC
v_gene: TRBV4-3
d_gene: -
j_gene: TRBJ2-7
abundance: -

CDR3aa: CASSLEIRGLDTEAFF
CDR3nt: TGCGCCAGCAGCTTGGAAATTAGGGGGCTGGACACTGAAGCTTTCTTT
v_gene: TRBV5-1
d_gene: TRBD1
j_gene: TRBJ1-1
abundance: many

CDR3aa: CASRSGSGTTIYF
CDR3nt: TGTGCCAGCAGGTCCGGTTCAGGAACCACCATATATTTT
v_gene: TRBV2
d_gene: -
j_gene: TRBJ1-3
abundance: few

CDR3aa: CASSYKGRGETQYF
CDR3nt: TGTGCCAGCAGTTATAAGGGCCGAGGGGAGACCCAGTACTTC
v_gene: TRBV6-5
d_gene: -
j_gene: TRBJ2-5
abundance: few

CDR3aa: CASSLDGYEPFF
CDR3nt: TGTGCCAGCAGCTTAGACGGATATGAGCCGTTCTTC
v_gene: TRBV7-9
d_gene: -
j_gene: TRBJ2-1
abundance: many

CDR3aa: CSASVVRGATEAFF
CDR3nt: TGCAGTGCTAGTGTGGTCCGCGGCGCCACTGAAGCTTTCTTT
v_gene: TRBV20-1
d_gene: -
j_gene: TRBJ1-1
abundance: -

CDR3aa: CASSFIPGQGVASHEQFF
CDR3nt: TGTGCCAGCAGTTTCATTCCGGGACAGGGGGTGGCCTCGCATGAGCAGTTCTTC
v_gene: TRBV28
d_gene: TRBD1
j_gene: TRBJ2-1
abundance: few

CDR3aa: CASSLRLQVNTEAFF
CDR3nt: TGTGCCAGCAGTCTACGACTACAGGTGAACACTGAAGCTTTCTTT
v_gene: TRBV12-3/TRBV12-4
d_gene: -
j_gene: TRBJ1-1
abundance: many

CDR3aa: CASSLEADTEAFF
CDR3nt: TGTGCCAGCAGTTTAGAGGCGGACACTGAAGCTTTCTTT
v_gene: TRBV12-3/TRBV12-4
d_gene: -
j_gene: TRBJ1-1
abundance: few

CDR3aa: CSAWADTQYF
CDR3nt: TGCAGTGCGTGGGCCGATACGCAGTATTTT
v_gene: TRBV20-1
d_gene: -
j_gene: TRBJ2-3
abundance: few

CDR3aa: CASSLDSGSYSNTQYF
CDR3nt: TGTGCCAGCAGCTTAGACAGCGGGAGTTACTCGAATACGCAGTATTTT
v_gene: TRBV7-2
d_gene: TRBD2
j_gene: TRBJ2-3
abundance: few

CDR3aa: CASSLSGESGSPLHF
CDR3nt: TGTGCCAGCAGTTTAAGTGGGGAATCGGGGTCACCCCTCCACTTT
v_gene: TRBV12-3/TRBV12-4
d_gene: -
j_gene: TRBJ1-6
abundance: -

CDR3aa: CASREGYNSPLHF
CDR3nt: TGTGCCAGCAGAGAGGGATATAATTCACCCCTCCACTTT
v_gene: TRBV2
d_gene: -
j_gene: TRBJ1-6
abundance: many